This T cell receptor (beta chain) was profiled in a study of blood T cell repertoires in COVID-19. The repertoire was sequenced with immunoSEQ multiplex PCR; TCRdb's copy has only in-frame clones and lacks some. The sample includes a few hundred thousand clones, around 90% of them seen just once. The CDR3 sequence is 18 residues long. V was trimmed by 0 bases and J by 1 base, leaving 13 bases between them. Germline V gene lookup returns CDR1 LNHNV and CDR2 YYDKDF (reference sequence). In this sample, this clone turned up once. The sequence was obtained from a young man with COVID-19, enrolled during active disease. The chain joins TRBV15 to TRBJ2-6, with D hard to call. The sequenced sample was peripheral blood. CDR3 sequence reads: CATSRDEGSVSGANVLTF. The CDR3 coding sequence is TGTGCCACCAGCAGAGACGAAGGAAGCGTTTCTGGGGCCAACGTCCTGACTTTC.